Described below is a single TCR beta chain sequence and its context. Trimming took 1 base from V and 2 from J, leaving 11 bases between them. The CDR3 sequence is 15 residues long. Germline V gene lookup returns CDR1 SGHDN and CDR2 FVKESK. This sample is drawn from a study of radiation and T cells in renal cell carcinoma. Time point given: baseline pretreatment blood. Documented treatment: 15 Gy SBRT to primary tumor, nephrectomy 4 weeks later. Blood was sampled at baseline, 2 weeks and 4 weeks after SBRT. Clear cell pathology was present in this patient's renal cell carcinoma. Here immunoSEQ multiplex PCR was the method, and the copy in TCRdb shows in-frame clones only, minus some. The sample holds about 130,000 clones; roughly 84% are singletons and the top ten take 9.5% to 15%.

This clonotype originated in a woman aged 45-60 years with renal cell carcinoma. This material consisted of blood, taken from a patient whose treatment included radiotherapy and nephrectomy. The J gene is TRBJ2-5, the V gene TRBV14, with TRBD2 as a possible D gene (5 bases). DNA of the CDR3: TGTGCCAGCAGCCAAGCTCTAGCACAACAAGAGACCCAGTACTTC. Its translation: CASSQALAQQETQYF. The full variable domain, completed using reference TRBV14 and TRBJ2-5, is EAGVTQFPSHSVIEKGQTVTLRCDPISGHDNLYWYRRVMGKEIKFLLHFVKESKQDESGMPNNRFLAERTGGTYSTLKVQPAELEDSGVYFCASSQALAQQETQYFGPGTRLLVL.